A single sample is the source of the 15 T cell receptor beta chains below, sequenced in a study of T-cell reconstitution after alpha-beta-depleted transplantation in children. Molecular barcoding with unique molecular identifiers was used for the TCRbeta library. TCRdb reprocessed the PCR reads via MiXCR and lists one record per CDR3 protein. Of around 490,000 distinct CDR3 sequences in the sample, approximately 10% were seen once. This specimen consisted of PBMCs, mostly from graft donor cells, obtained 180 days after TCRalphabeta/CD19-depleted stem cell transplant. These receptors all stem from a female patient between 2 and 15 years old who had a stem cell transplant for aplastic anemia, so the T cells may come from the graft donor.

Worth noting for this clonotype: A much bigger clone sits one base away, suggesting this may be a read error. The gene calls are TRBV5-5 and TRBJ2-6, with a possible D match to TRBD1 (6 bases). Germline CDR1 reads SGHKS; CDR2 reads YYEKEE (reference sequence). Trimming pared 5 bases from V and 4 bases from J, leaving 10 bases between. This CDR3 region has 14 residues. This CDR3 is CASRTGPGANVLTF. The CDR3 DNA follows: TGTGCCAGCAGAACAGGGCCCGGGGCCAACGTCCTGACTTTC.

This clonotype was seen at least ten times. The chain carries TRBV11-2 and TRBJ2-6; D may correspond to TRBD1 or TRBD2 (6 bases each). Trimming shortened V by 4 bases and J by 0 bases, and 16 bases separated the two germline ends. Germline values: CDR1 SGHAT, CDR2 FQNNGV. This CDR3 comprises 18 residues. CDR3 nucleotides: TGTGCCAGCAGCTCCTCCGGGGGCTGGGCCTCTGGGGCCAACGTCCTGACTTTC. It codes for CASSSSGGWASGANVLTF.

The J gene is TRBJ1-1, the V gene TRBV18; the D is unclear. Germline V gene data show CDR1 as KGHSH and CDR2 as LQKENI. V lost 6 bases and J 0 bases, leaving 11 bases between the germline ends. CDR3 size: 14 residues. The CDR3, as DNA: TGTGCCAGCTCCCCAAAGGACCTGAACACTGAAGCTTTCTTT. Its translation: CASSPKDLNTEAFF.

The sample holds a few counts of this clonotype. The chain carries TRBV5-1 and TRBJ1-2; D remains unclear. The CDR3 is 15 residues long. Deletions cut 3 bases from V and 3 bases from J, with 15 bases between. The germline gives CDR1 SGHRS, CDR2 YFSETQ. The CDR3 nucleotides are TGCGCCAGCAGCTCCGGATCGAAAGGGTACTATGGCTACACCTTC. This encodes CASSSGSKGYYGYTF.

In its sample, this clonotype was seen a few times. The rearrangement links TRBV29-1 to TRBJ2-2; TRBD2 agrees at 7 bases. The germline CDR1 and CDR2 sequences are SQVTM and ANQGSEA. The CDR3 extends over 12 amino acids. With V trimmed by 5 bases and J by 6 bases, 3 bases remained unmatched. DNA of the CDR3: TGCAGCGTTCGACTAGCAGCCGGGGAGCTGTTTTTT. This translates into CSVRLAAGELFF.

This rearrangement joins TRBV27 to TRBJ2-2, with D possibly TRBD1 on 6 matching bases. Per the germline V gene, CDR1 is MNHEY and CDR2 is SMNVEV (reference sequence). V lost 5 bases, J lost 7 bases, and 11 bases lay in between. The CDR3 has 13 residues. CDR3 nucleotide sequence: TGTGCCAGCAGTCCCACAGGGTACGGGGAGCTGTTTTTT. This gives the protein CASSPTGYGELFF.

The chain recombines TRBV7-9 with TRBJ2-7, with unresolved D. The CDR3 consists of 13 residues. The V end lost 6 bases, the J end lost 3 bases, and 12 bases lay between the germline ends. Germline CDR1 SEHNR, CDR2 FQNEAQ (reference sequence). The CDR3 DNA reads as TGTGCCAGCAGATCTGATTATTTCTACGAGCAGTACTTC. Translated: CASRSDYFYEQYF.

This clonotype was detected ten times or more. The CDR3 DNA sequence: TGTGCCAGCAGTTTGTCGAACACCGGGGAGCTGTTTTTT. It specifies CASSLSNTGELFF. This sequence joins TRBV28 and TRBJ2-2; no firm D call. The V end lost 3 bases, the J end lost 0 bases, and 2 bases lay between the germline ends. The germline V gene has CDR1 MDHEN and CDR2 SYDVKM. The CDR3 length is 13 residues. Full variable domain (outside the CDR3, taken from reference TRBV28 and TRBJ2-2): DVKVTQSSRYLVKRTGEKVFLECVQDMDHENMFWYRQDPGLGLRLIYFSYDVKMKEKGDIPEGYSVSREKKERFSLILESASTNQTSMYLCASSLSNTGELFFGEGSRLTVL.

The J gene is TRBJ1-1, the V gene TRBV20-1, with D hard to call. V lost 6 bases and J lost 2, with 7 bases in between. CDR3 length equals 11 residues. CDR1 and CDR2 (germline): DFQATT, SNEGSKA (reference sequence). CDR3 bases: TGCAGTGCCCCGGGAAACACTGAAGCTTTCTTT. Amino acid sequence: CSAPGNTEAFF.

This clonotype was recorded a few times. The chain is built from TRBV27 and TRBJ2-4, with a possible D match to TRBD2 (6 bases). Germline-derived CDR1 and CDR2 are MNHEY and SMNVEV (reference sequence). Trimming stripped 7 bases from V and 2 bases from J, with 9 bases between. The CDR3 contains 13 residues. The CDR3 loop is CASMGGTKNIQYF. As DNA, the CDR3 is TGTGCCAGCATGGGGGGAACCAAAAACATTCAGTACTTC.

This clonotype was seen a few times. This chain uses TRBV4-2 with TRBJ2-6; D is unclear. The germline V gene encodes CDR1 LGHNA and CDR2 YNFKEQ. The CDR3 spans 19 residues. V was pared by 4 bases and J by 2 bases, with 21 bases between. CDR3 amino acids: CASSPFHLLTGAGANVLTF. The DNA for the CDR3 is TGTGCCAGCAGCCCCTTTCATCTTTTGACGGGTGCTGGGGCCAACGTCCTGACTTTC.

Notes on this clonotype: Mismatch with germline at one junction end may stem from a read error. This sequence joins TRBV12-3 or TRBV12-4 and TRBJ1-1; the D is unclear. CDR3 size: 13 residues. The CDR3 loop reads CASTLLSGTEAFF. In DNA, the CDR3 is TGTGCCAGCACTTTACTATCGGGGACTGAAGCTTTCTTT.

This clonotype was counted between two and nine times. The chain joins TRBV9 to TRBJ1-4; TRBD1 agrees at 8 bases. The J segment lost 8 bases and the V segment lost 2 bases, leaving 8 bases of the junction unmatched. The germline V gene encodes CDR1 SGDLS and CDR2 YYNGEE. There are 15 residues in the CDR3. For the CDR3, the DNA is TGTGCCAGCAGCGTGGAGGACAGGGCGCGGGAAAAACTGTTTTTT. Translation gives CASSVEDRAREKLFF.

DNA of the CDR3: TGTGCCAGCAGTAGCCCGGCAGAGGGGGTGTACGAGCAGTACTTC. As protein: CASSSPAEGVYEQYF. The chain recombines TRBV28 with TRBJ2-7; D might be TRBD1 (6 bases). This CDR3 has 15 residues. With 5 bases removed from V and 4 bases from J, the gap between germline ends came to 18 bases. Germline loops: CDR1 MDHEN, CDR2 SYDVKM.

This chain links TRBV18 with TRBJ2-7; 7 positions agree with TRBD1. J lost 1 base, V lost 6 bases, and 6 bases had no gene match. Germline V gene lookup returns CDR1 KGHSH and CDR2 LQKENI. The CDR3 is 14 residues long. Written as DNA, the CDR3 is TGTGCCAGCTCCCTACAGGGGCTTTCCTACGAGCAGTACTTC. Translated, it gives CASSLQGLSYEQYF.